This T cell receptor (beta chain) was identified during a study of shared T cell receptors in the human thymus. Assay: immunoSEQ multiplex PCR; the TCRdb copy retains only in-frame clones and omits some. The sample yields 72,000 or so clones, 90% to 95% seen once. This CDR3 is 16 amino acids long. J gave up 4 bases and V 0 bases, and 7 bases lay outside the gene matches. The chain combines TRBV23-1 with TRBJ2-7; 9 nucleotides line up with TRBD1. TRBV23-1 is given ORF status, its function remaining uncertain. Specimen: thymocytes. This clonotype was obtained from a human donor. The CDR3 spells CASSQSPGQGFYEQYF. The CDR3 bases are TGCGCCAGCAGTCAATCGCCGGGACAGGGATTTTACGAGCAGTACTTC.